Listed below are T cell receptor beta chains from one sample, sequenced in a study of shared clonotypes between healthy human individuals. TCRdb's copy holds only in-frame clones and misses some; the assay was immunoSEQ multiplex PCR. The sample has 520,000 or so clones, 79% seen once. The sample taken for sequencing was PBMCs. These receptors originate from a middle-aged woman in good health. Some clones in this sample may be carry-over from other donors' samples. Each CDR3 is given with its conserved first and last residue. The D gene is left open where the match is weak. Not every row has a clone size; where given, it reads once, few, many or a size class.

v_gene: TRBV7-9; j_gene: TRBJ1-4; abundance: few; d_gene: NA; CDR3aa: CASIRSANEKLFF; CDR3nt: TGTGCCAGCATCCGGAGTGCTAATGAAAAACTGTTTTTT
v_gene: TRBV9; j_gene: TRBJ2-5; abundance: NA; d_gene: TRBD2; CDR3aa: CASSEGTSGVKETQYF; CDR3nt: TGTGCCAGCAGTGAAGGGACTAGCGGGGTCAAAGAGACCCAGTACTTC
v_gene: TRBV7-3; j_gene: TRBJ2-3; abundance: once; d_gene: NA; CDR3aa: CASSQTSSTDTQYF; CDR3nt: TGTGCCAGCAGCCAAACTAGTAGCACAGATACGCAGTATTTT
v_gene: TRBV11-1; j_gene: TRBJ2-1; abundance: once; d_gene: TRBD1; CDR3aa: CASSQTGGHYNEQFF; CDR3nt: TGTGCCAGCAGCCAGACAGGGGGTCACTACAATGAGCAGTTCTTC
v_gene: TRBV18; j_gene: TRBJ1-1; abundance: NA; d_gene: TRBD1; CDR3aa: CASSPKTGDTEAFF; CDR3nt: TGTGCCAGCTCACCAAAGACAGGGGACACTGAAGCTTTCTTT
v_gene: TRBV11-2; j_gene: TRBJ2-2; abundance: few; d_gene: NA; CDR3aa: CASSKQSNTGELFF; CDR3nt: TGTGCCAGCAGCAAACAGTCGAACACCGGGGAGCTGTTTTTT
v_gene: TRBV6-5; j_gene: TRBJ1-2; abundance: few; d_gene: TRBD1; CDR3aa: CASRVGQGNYGYTF; CDR3nt: TGTGCCAGCAGAGTTGGACAGGGCAACTATGGCTACACCTTC
v_gene: TRBV19; j_gene: TRBJ2-7; abundance: NA; d_gene: TRBD2; CDR3aa: CASSAMVGRTSYEQYF; CDR3nt: TGTGCCAGTAGCGCGATGGTCGGGAGGACTTCCTACGAGCAGTACTTC
v_gene: TRBV7-9; j_gene: TRBJ1-1; abundance: once; d_gene: NA; CDR3aa: CASSLLQKGDTEAFF; CDR3nt: TGTGCCAGCAGCCTCTTACAAAAAGGGGACACTGAAGCTTTCTTT
v_gene: TRBV5-1; j_gene: TRBJ1-3; abundance: NA; d_gene: NA; CDR3aa: CASSLAGKLSGNTIYF; CDR3nt: TGCGCCAGCAGCTTGGCCGGGAAACTCTCTGGAAACACCATATATTTT
v_gene: TRBV30; j_gene: TRBJ1-4; abundance: NA; d_gene: TRBD1; CDR3aa: CAWSVGTARNEKLFF; CDR3nt: TGTGCCTGGAGTGTAGGGACAGCCCGTAATGAAAAACTGTTTTTT
v_gene: TRBV7-6; j_gene: TRBJ1-2; abundance: NA; d_gene: TRBD1; CDR3aa: CASSPGGTGGKGYTF; CDR3nt: TGTGCCAGCAGCCCCGGGGGTACAGGGGGAAAGGGCTACACCTTC
v_gene: TRBV29-1; j_gene: TRBJ2-1; abundance: NA; d_gene: TRBD2; CDR3aa: CSVASGVENEQFF; CDR3nt: TGCAGCGTTGCTAGCGGGGTAGAGAATGAGCAGTTCTTC
v_gene: TRBV19; j_gene: TRBJ1-3; abundance: NA; d_gene: NA; CDR3aa: CASSSTRDASGNTIYF; CDR3nt: TGTGCCAGTAGTTCGACCCGGGACGCAAGTGGAAACACCATATATTTT
v_gene: TRBV11-1; j_gene: TRBJ2-1; abundance: NA; d_gene: NA; CDR3aa: CASSLALPVGSYNEQFF; CDR3nt: TGTGCCAGCAGCTTAGCCCTCCCGGTTGGGTCCTACAATGAGCAGTTCTTC
v_gene: TRBV7-2; j_gene: TRBJ2-5; abundance: few; d_gene: NA; CDR3aa: CASSPLRGRQETQYF; CDR3nt: TGTGCCAGCAGCCCCCTACGCGGTCGGCAAGAGACCCAGTACTTC
v_gene: TRBV4-1; j_gene: TRBJ1-3; abundance: NA; d_gene: NA; CDR3aa: CASSQMSGNTIYF; CDR3nt: TGCGCCAGCAGCCAAATGTCCGGAAACACCATATATTTT
v_gene: TRBV4-1; j_gene: TRBJ1-2; abundance: NA; d_gene: NA; CDR3aa: CASSHQIESSYGYTF; CDR3nt: TGCGCCAGCAGCCATCAGATAGAGTCTTCCTATGGCTACACCTTC
v_gene: TRBV7-6; j_gene: TRBJ2-1; abundance: NA; d_gene: NA; CDR3aa: CASSLLNLEGSYNEQFF; CDR3nt: TGTGCCAGCAGCTTACTGAACCTAGAGGGGAGTTACAATGAGCAGTTCTTC
v_gene: TRBV5-1; j_gene: TRBJ2-2; abundance: few; d_gene: TRBD1; CDR3aa: CASSLSAGGNTGELFF; CDR3nt: TGCGCCAGCAGCTTGTCGGCAGGGGGGAACACCGGGGAGCTGTTTTTT
v_gene: TRBV30; j_gene: TRBJ2-7; abundance: NA; d_gene: TRBD1; CDR3aa: CAWTGTGGEQYF; CDR3nt: TGTGCCTGGACCGGGACAGGGGGCGAGCAGTACTTC
v_gene: TRBV10-3; j_gene: TRBJ2-1; abundance: NA; d_gene: TRBD1; CDR3aa: CASMTGGIDEQFF; CDR3nt: TGTGCCAGCATGACAGGGGGTATAGATGAGCAGTTCTTC
v_gene: TRBV2; j_gene: TRBJ2-3; abundance: few; d_gene: TRBD2; CDR3aa: CASSQISGSLTDTQYF; CDR3nt: TGTGCCAGCAGTCAAATTAGCGGGAGTTTGACAGATACGCAGTATTTT
v_gene: TRBV7-9; j_gene: TRBJ1-1; abundance: few; d_gene: NA; CDR3aa: CASSLRQTSQYTEAFF; CDR3nt: TGTGCCAGCAGCTTAAGGCAGACCTCCCAATACACTGAAGCTTTCTTT
v_gene: TRBV5-1; j_gene: TRBJ2-7; abundance: NA; d_gene: NA; CDR3aa: CASSNRDYSYEQYF; CDR3nt: TGCGCCAGCAGCAATCGGGATTACTCCTACGAGCAGTATTTC
v_gene: TRBV18; j_gene: TRBJ2-7; abundance: NA; d_gene: NA; CDR3aa: CASSPSVTSILGQYF; CDR3nt: TGTGCCAGCTCACCATCAGTTACCAGTATTCTGGGGCAGTACTTC
v_gene: TRBV5-1; j_gene: TRBJ2-1; abundance: NA; d_gene: TRBD2; CDR3aa: CASSPLAGGANEQFF; CDR3nt: TGCGCCAGCAGCCCTTTAGCGGGAGGTGCCAATGAGCAGTTCTTC
v_gene: TRBV9; j_gene: TRBJ1-1; abundance: many; d_gene: NA; CDR3aa: CASSVAPLSGTQNTEAFF; CDR3nt: TGTGCCAGCAGCGTAGCCCCTTTATCCGGGACACAGAACACTGAAGCTTTCTTT
v_gene: TRBV9; j_gene: TRBJ1-2; abundance: NA; d_gene: NA; CDR3aa: CASSVRASNYGYTF; CDR3nt: TGTGCCAGCAGCGTAAGGGCGTCGAACTATGGCTACACCTTC
v_gene: TRBV11-2; j_gene: TRBJ2-5; abundance: NA; d_gene: NA; CDR3aa: CASSLAGHSSGTQYF; CDR3nt: TGTGCCAGCAGCTTAGCGGGACACTCGTCGGGGACCCAGTACTTC
v_gene: TRBV7-2; j_gene: TRBJ2-7; abundance: NA; d_gene: NA; CDR3aa: CASSLATGFEQYF; CDR3nt: TGTGCCAGCAGCTTAGCTACAGGGTTCGAGCAGTACTTC
v_gene: TRBV11-2; j_gene: TRBJ2-2; abundance: NA; d_gene: NA; CDR3aa: CASSLDRLGAATGELFF; CDR3nt: TGTGCCAGCAGCTTAGATCGGTTGGGGGCGGCCACCGGGGAGCTGTTTTTT
v_gene: TRBV4-2; j_gene: TRBJ1-3; abundance: NA; d_gene: TRBD1; CDR3aa: CASSQERLTGGNTIYF; CDR3nt: TGTGCCAGCAGCCAAGAGAGGTTGACAGGGGGAAACACCATATATTTT
v_gene: TRBV28; j_gene: TRBJ2-3; abundance: NA; d_gene: TRBD2; CDR3aa: CASSPTSGYTDTQYF; CDR3nt: TGTGCCAGCTCCCCGACTAGCGGATACACAGATACGCAGTATTTT
v_gene: TRBV29-1; j_gene: TRBJ1-5; abundance: once; d_gene: TRBD1; CDR3aa: CSVADRGGEPQHF; CDR3nt: TGCAGCGTCGCCGACAGGGGGGGAGAGCCCCAGCATTTT
v_gene: TRBV18; j_gene: TRBJ2-1; abundance: NA; d_gene: TRBD2; CDR3aa: CASSPPGLAGGGEQFF; CDR3nt: TGTGCCAGCTCACCCCCTGGACTAGCGGGAGGGGGTGAGCAGTTCTTC
v_gene: TRBV7-8; j_gene: TRBJ2-7; abundance: NA; d_gene: TRBD1; CDR3aa: CASSKRDRGAYEQYF; CDR3nt: TGTGCCAGCAGCAAGAGGGACAGGGGGGCCTACGAGCAGTACTTC
v_gene: TRBV9; j_gene: TRBJ2-3; abundance: NA; d_gene: TRBD2; CDR3aa: CASSALAGVADTQYF; CDR3nt: TGTGCCAGCAGCGCTCTAGCGGGGGTCGCAGATACGCAGTATTTT
v_gene: TRBV5-1; j_gene: TRBJ1-4; abundance: few; d_gene: NA; CDR3aa: CASSFRQGGWDFNEKLFF; CDR3nt: TGCGCCAGCAGCTTTCGCCAGGGAGGTTGGGACTTTAATGAAAAACTGTTTTTT
v_gene: TRBV15; j_gene: TRBJ2-3; abundance: NA; d_gene: NA; CDR3aa: CATSRDSQTSTDTQYF; CDR3nt: TGTGCCACCAGCAGAGATAGCCAGACTAGCACAGATACGCAGTATTTT
v_gene: TRBV4-2; j_gene: TRBJ2-6; abundance: NA; d_gene: NA; CDR3aa: CASSHFSASGANVLTF; CDR3nt: TGTGCCAGCAGCCACTTCTCGGCCTCTGGGGCCAACGTCCTGACTTTC
v_gene: TRBV10-3; j_gene: TRBJ2-5; abundance: NA; d_gene: NA; CDR3aa: CAISGVPGGSQETQYF; CDR3nt: TGTGCCATCAGTGGGGTCCCAGGTGGCAGCCAAGAGACCCAGTACTTC
v_gene: TRBV27; j_gene: TRBJ2-3; abundance: NA; d_gene: TRBD2; CDR3aa: CASSLLAGGLTDTQYF; CDR3nt: TGTGCCAGCAGTTTACTAGCGGGAGGGTTAACAGATACGCAGTATTTT
v_gene: TRBV6-5; j_gene: TRBJ2-3; abundance: NA; d_gene: NA; CDR3aa: CASSYGAGRADTQYF; CDR3nt: TGTGCCAGCAGTTACGGGGCGGGAAGGGCAGATACGCAGTATTTT
v_gene: TRBV7-6; j_gene: TRBJ2-5; abundance: NA; d_gene: NA; CDR3aa: CASGGGETQYF; CDR3nt: TGTGCCAGCGGGGGTGGAGAGACCCAGTACTTC
v_gene: TRBV4-1; j_gene: TRBJ2-5; abundance: NA; d_gene: NA; CDR3aa: CASSQYGVGQETQYF; CDR3nt: TGCGCCAGCAGCCAATACGGGGTAGGGCAAGAGACCCAGTACTTC
v_gene: TRBV7-2; j_gene: TRBJ2-5; abundance: once; d_gene: NA; CDR3aa: CASSLDGGRQETQYF; CDR3nt: TGTGCCAGCAGCTTAGACGGAGGACGTCAAGAGACCCAGTACTTC
v_gene: TRBV7-2; j_gene: TRBJ2-2; abundance: NA; d_gene: NA; CDR3aa: CASSLEGATGELFF; CDR3nt: TGTGCCAGCAGCTTAGAGGGCGCGACCGGGGAGCTGTTTTTT
v_gene: TRBV10-2; j_gene: TRBJ2-1; abundance: many; d_gene: TRBD2; CDR3aa: CASSEYSGRAYNEQFF; CDR3nt: TGCGCCAGCAGTGAGTACAGCGGGAGGGCTTACAATGAGCAGTTCTTC
v_gene: TRBV5-6; j_gene: TRBJ1-2; abundance: few; d_gene: NA; CDR3aa: CASSFSGGGGGYTF; CDR3nt: TGTGCCAGCAGCTTCTCAGGCGGCGGGGGTGGCTACACCTTC
v_gene: TRBV4-1; j_gene: TRBJ1-1; abundance: NA; d_gene: NA; CDR3aa: CASSQDLAFRVTEAFF; CDR3nt: TGCGCCAGCAGCCAAGATCTTGCGTTCAGGGTAACTGAAGCTTTCTTT
v_gene: TRBV5-5; j_gene: TRBJ2-1; abundance: NA; d_gene: NA; CDR3aa: CASSFGFSSYNEQFF; CDR3nt: TGTGCCAGCAGCTTCGGCTTTAGCTCCTACAATGAGCAGTTCTTC
v_gene: TRBV7-3; j_gene: TRBJ2-3; abundance: NA; d_gene: NA; CDR3aa: CASSLRASRDTQYF; CDR3nt: TGTGCCAGCAGCTTAAGGGCTAGCCGAGATACGCAGTATTTT
v_gene: TRBV11-3; j_gene: TRBJ2-3; abundance: NA; d_gene: NA; CDR3aa: CASSRQGFGTDTQYF; CDR3nt: TGTGCCAGCAGCCGCCAAGGTTTTGGCACAGATACGCAGTATTTT
v_gene: TRBV7-2; j_gene: TRBJ2-5; abundance: NA; d_gene: TRBD2; CDR3aa: CASSLMSGRWETQYF; CDR3nt: TGTGCCAGCAGCTTAATGAGCGGGAGGTGGGAGACCCAGTACTTC